These 25 T cell receptor beta chains originate from one sample sequenced in a study of cytomegalovirus exposure and HLA in healthy donors. The PCR made use of 60 Vbeta and 13 Jbeta primers. Repertoires were generated with immunoSEQ multiplex PCR, while TCRdb's copy carries only in-frame clones and drops some. The sample records just over 150,000 clones, 70% to 90% being singletons. The sample consisted of PBMCs. The source is a man younger than 35 in good health and CMV-seropositive.

Here the CDR3 DNA reads TGTGCCAGCAGCCCCAGACAGGGGGATTCACCCCTCCACTTT. It translates to CASSPRQGDSPLHF. The rearrangement uses TRBV5-4 and TRBJ1-6; 9 bases line up with TRBD1. The J segment lost 8 bases and the V segment lost 4 bases, leaving 4 bases of the junction unmatched. Per the germline V gene, CDR1 is SGHNT and CDR2 is YYREEE (reference sequence). This CDR3 region has 14 residues.

V is TRBV15 and J is TRBJ1-2; tentative D call: TRBD1 (6 bases). Germline V lookup: CDR1 LNHNV, CDR2 YYDKDF (reference sequence). This CDR3 has 13 amino acids. Trimming left V 5 bases short and J 4 bases short, with 11 bases between. The CDR3 DNA is TGTGCCACCAGCTCAGGGGTGGGCTATGGCTACACCTTC. Protein: CATSSGVGYGYTF.

V is TRBV29-1 and J is TRBJ2-6, with D maybe TRBD2 (6 bases). The ends were cut back, 5 bases at V and 0 bases at J, with 11 bases in the middle. The CDR3 is 15 amino acids. Per the germline V gene, CDR1 is SQVTM and CDR2 is ANQGSEA. The CDR3 spells CSVRSDYSGANVLTF. As DNA, the CDR3 is TGCAGCGTTCGGTCGGACTACTCTGGGGCCAACGTCCTGACTTTC.

This chain connects TRBV27 to TRBJ1-5, with 9 bases matching TRBD1. After removal of 3 bases from V and 3 bases from J, the junction contained 3 bases not matched to a gene. This CDR3 comprises 15 residues. Per germline, CDR1 MNHEY and CDR2 SMNVEV (reference sequence). Written as DNA, the CDR3 is TGTGCCAGCAGTTTTGGGACAGGGAACAATCAGCCCCAGCATTTT. Residues: CASSFGTGNNQPQHF.

This chain connects TRBV7-9 to TRBJ1-5; a possible D gene is TRBD1 (5 bases). Trimming left V 5 bases short and J 0 bases short, with 8 bases between. The CDR3 loop spans 14 amino acids. Germline V lookup: CDR1 SEHNR, CDR2 FQNEAQ (reference sequence). As DNA, the CDR3 is TGTGCCAGCAGCGGGGGGGATAGCAATCAGCCCCAGCATTTT. It yields the protein CASSGGDSNQPQHF.

J is TRBJ2-3 and V is TRBV27, with 9 bases that match TRBD2. The CDR3 totals 15 residues. The V gene's germline CDR1 is MNHEY and CDR2 SMNVEV (reference sequence). J gave up 3 bases and V 4 bases, and 5 bases lay outside the gene matches. CDR3 region: CASSWLAGKTDTQYF. The CDR3, as DNA: TGTGCCAGCAGTTGGCTAGCGGGGAAGACAGATACGCAGTATTTT.

This rearrangement joins TRBV30 to TRBJ1-2, with 7 positions matching TRBD1. The CDR3 runs 12 residues. V lost 1 base to trimming and J lost 9 bases; unmatched junction nucleotides: 5. The V gene's germline CDR1 is GTSNPN and CDR2 SVGIG (reference sequence). Here the CDR3 DNA reads TGTGCCTGGAGTGATACAGGGGACAGCTACACCTTC. Amino acid sequence: CAWSDTGDSYTF.

V is TRBV2 and J is TRBJ1-4; 7 nucleotides align to TRBD1. The CDR3 has 13 amino acids. CDR1 and CDR2 (germline): SNHLY, FYNNEI. V shed 8 bases, J shed 3 bases, and the junction held 3 bases outside the gene matches. For the CDR3, the DNA is TGTGCCAGCCATCAGGGGGCTAATGAAAAACTGTTTTTT. The encoded protein is CASHQGANEKLFF.

The chain links TRBV6-5 to TRBJ2-1, with 10 bases that match TRBD1. The germline V gene encodes CDR1 MNHEY and CDR2 SVGAGI. J was trimmed by 9 bases and V by 3 bases; bases with no gene match: 5. This CDR3 region has 14 residues. The CDR3 region is CASSYGTGVGEQFF. The CDR3 coding sequence is TGTGCCAGCAGTTATGGGACAGGGGTCGGTGAGCAGTTCTTC.

The chain's CDR3 is CASSPAAAQETQYF. The CDR3 nucleotides read TGTGCCAGCAGCCCGGCGGCGGCCCAAGAGACCCAGTACTTC. This chain uses TRBV5-5 with TRBJ2-5; D is uncertain. Trimming shortened V by 4 bases and J by 1 base, and 11 bases separated the two germline ends. The CDR3 runs to 14 residues. From germline, CDR1 is SGHKS and CDR2 YYEKEE (reference sequence).

V and J are TRBV2 and TRBJ1-4, with TRBD1 matching 8 bases. CDR1 is SNHLY and CDR2 is FYNNEI in the germline V gene. Losses at the gene ends were 4 bases for V and 3 bases for J; bases not matched to a gene: 13. CDR3 length equals 18 residues. The CDR3 DNA reads as TGTGCCAGCAGTGGAGTTTCGAGACAGGGGTCCCCTAATGAAAAACTGTTTTTT. Amino acid sequence: CASSGVSRQGSPNEKLFF. Filled out from reference TRBV2 and TRBJ1-4, the complete variable domain reads EPEVTQTPSHQVTQMGQEVILRCVPISNHLYFYWYRQILGQKVEFLVSFYNNEISEKSEIFDDQFSVERPDGSNFTLKIRSTKLEDSAMYFCASSGVSRQGSPNEKLFFGSGTQLSVL.

The chain uses TRBV6-1 and TRBJ2-7; TRBD1 agrees at 8 bases. J gave up 4 bases and V 7 bases, and 9 bases lay outside the gene matches. This CDR3 has 14 residues. The germline CDR1 and CDR2 sequences are MNHNS and SASEGT. The CDR3 region is CASILHRGSYEQYF. CDR3 in DNA: TGTGCCAGCATCCTGCACAGGGGGTCATACGAGCAGTACTTC.

The chain links TRBV10-3 to TRBJ2-1, with 8 positions matching TRBD2. The CDR3 length is 17 residues. Trimming took 7 bases from V and 0 from J; bases not matched to a gene: 11. Germline V gives CDR1 ENHRY, CDR2 SYGVKD. In DNA form, the CDR3 reads TGTGCCATCAAAGATCCAAGCGGGGGCAGCTCCTACAATGAGCAGTTCTTC. The encoded protein is CAIKDPSGGSSYNEQFF.

The table lists this clone with a count of one. The chain carries TRBV27 and TRBJ2-7, with TRBD2 matching over 9 bases. The junction had 3 bases not matched to a gene; V was cut back by 0 bases and J by 3 bases. CDR3 length: 15 amino acids. CDR1 is MNHEY and CDR2 is SMNVEV in the germline V gene (reference sequence). This CDR3 reads CASSLSAGGLYEQYF. The CDR3 bases are TGTGCCAGCAGTTTATCAGCGGGGGGCCTCTACGAGCAGTACTTC.

This sequence joins TRBV12-5 and TRBJ2-1; 8 positions agree with TRBD2. The trim removed 4 bases at V and 5 bases at J, leaving 10 bases unmatched. CDR1 and CDR2 from the germline V gene are LGHNT and FRNRAP. This CDR3 region has 16 residues. The CDR3 DNA reads TGTGCTAGTGGTTGGGGGCCGGGCGGGGGGAACAATGAGCAGTTCTTC. This translates into CASGWGPGGGNNEQFF.

This clone showed up just once. The CDR3 reads CASSLTRLGADGYTF. Written as DNA, the CDR3 is TGCGCCAGCAGCCTGACCCGTTTGGGGGCCGATGGCTACACCTTC. The genes are TRBV5-1 and TRBJ1-2, with D possibly TRBD1 on 6 matching bases. The germline gives CDR1 SGHRS, CDR2 YFSETQ. This CDR3 is built from 15 residues. Deletions cut 4 bases from V and 6 bases from J, with 19 bases between.

The chain employs TRBV2 and TRBJ1-2; D not resolved. This CDR3 comprises 15 residues. Trimming pared 2 bases from V and 4 bases from J, leaving 14 bases between. Germline lookup yields CDR1 SNHLY and CDR2 FYNNEI. In DNA, the CDR3 is TGTGCCAGCAGTGAAAACCGGGGATCACTCTATGGCTACACCTTC. Its protein is CASSENRGSLYGYTF.

This chain joins TRBV7-8 and TRBJ2-7; no clear D gene. The CDR3 extends over 15 amino acids. Germline CDR1 is SGHVS and CDR2 is FQNEAQ. Trimming pared 2 bases from V and 2 bases from J, leaving 13 bases between. CDR3 amino acids: CASSLSPRLTYEQYF. The CDR3 DNA sequence: TGTGCCAGCAGCTTATCCCCGAGGCTCACCTACGAGCAGTACTTC.

The V gene is TRBV13, the J gene TRBJ2-7, with TRBD2 as a possible D gene (6 bases). V was shortened by 0 bases and J by 0 bases, with 12 bases between the two germline ends. Germline lookup yields CDR1 PRHDT and CDR2 FYEKMQ (reference sequence). CDR3 length equals 16 residues. In nucleotides, the CDR3 is TGTGCCAGCAGCTTAGGCCTAGCGCAAAGCTCCTACGAGCAGTACTTC. Translating it yields CASSLGLAQSSYEQYF.

The chain uses TRBV11-2 and TRBJ2-1; maybe TRBD2 (5 bases). Germline assignment: CDR1 SGHAT and CDR2 FQNNGV. This CDR3 spans 20 amino acids. V lost 0 bases to trimming and J lost 6 bases, with 27 bases between them. In DNA form, the CDR3 reads TGTGCCAGCAGCTTAGAGGTTCCGGCTGCGTTAGGGAGATTCTCCAATGAGCAGTTCTTC. Its translation is CASSLEVPAALGRFSNEQFF.

V is TRBV19 and J is TRBJ1-5; D gene uncertain. The CDR3 contains 14 residues. Deletions cut 5 bases from V and 0 bases from J, with 8 bases between. Germline loops: CDR1 LNHDA, CDR2 SQIVND (reference sequence). The CDR3 protein is CASSEVHSNQPQHF. The CDR3 bases are TGTGCCAGTAGTGAGGTCCATAGCAATCAGCCCCAGCATTTT.

The gene calls are TRBV27 and TRBJ2-1; TRBD2 matches at 12 bases. With V trimmed by 2 bases and J by 6 bases, 2 bases remained unmatched. The CDR3 length is 15 residues. Germline V gene data show CDR1 as MNHEY and CDR2 as SMNVEV (reference sequence). The CDR3 spells CASSLTSGGPNEQFF. In DNA form, the CDR3 reads TGTGCCAGCAGTTTAACTAGCGGGGGGCCCAATGAGCAGTTCTTC.

The genes are TRBV4-3 and TRBJ2-3; a weak D match, TRBD1 (6 bases). V gave up 4 bases and J gave up 7 bases, with 21 bases separating them. This CDR3 has 16 amino acids. Germline V lookup: CDR1 LGHNA, CDR2 YSLEER. The CDR3 region is CASSRSPGQLENTQYF. The CDR3 DNA reads TGCGCCAGCAGCCGGTCCCCGGGACAATTAGAGAATACGCAGTATTTT.

This chain joins TRBV30 and TRBJ1-4; 11 nucleotides match TRBD1. V dropped 0 bases and J dropped 7; count of bases not matched to a gene: 7. The V gene's germline CDR1 is GTSNPN and CDR2 SVGIG (reference sequence). The CDR3 has 16 amino acids. CDR3 in DNA: TGTGCCTGGAGTGTCGGACAGGGGGCGCGCGGTGAAAAACTGTTTTTT. Its protein is CAWSVGQGARGEKLFF. Full variable domain (missing parts from reference TRBV30 and TRBJ1-4): SQTIHQWPATLVQPVGSPLSLECTVEGTSNPNLYWYRQAAGRGLQLLFYSVGIGQISSEVPQNLSASRPQDRQFILSSKKLLLSDSGFYLCAWSVGQGARGEKLFFGSGTQLSVL.

This chain links TRBV30 with TRBJ1-2, with 7 bases aligning to TRBD1. This CDR3 region has 15 residues. Trimming at V came to 3 bases and at J to 4 bases, leaving 11 bases not matched to a gene. Germline CDR1 GTSNPN, CDR2 SVGIG (reference sequence). CDR3 DNA: TGTGCCTGGAGGATTCAGGGGGGTCGATCCTATGGCTACACCTTC. It is translated as CAWRIQGGRSYGYTF.